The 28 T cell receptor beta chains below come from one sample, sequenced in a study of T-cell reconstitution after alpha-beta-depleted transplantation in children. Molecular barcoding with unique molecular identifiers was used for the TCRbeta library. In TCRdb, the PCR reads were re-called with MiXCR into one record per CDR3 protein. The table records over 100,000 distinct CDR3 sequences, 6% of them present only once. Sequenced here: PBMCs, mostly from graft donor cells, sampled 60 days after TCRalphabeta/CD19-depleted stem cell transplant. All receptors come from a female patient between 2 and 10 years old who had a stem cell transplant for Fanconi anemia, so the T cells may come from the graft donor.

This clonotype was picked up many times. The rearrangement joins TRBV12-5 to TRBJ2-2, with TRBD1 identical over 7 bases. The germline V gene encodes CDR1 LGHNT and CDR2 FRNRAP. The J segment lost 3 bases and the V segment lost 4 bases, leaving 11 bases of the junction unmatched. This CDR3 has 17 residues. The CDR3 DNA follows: TGTGCTAGTGGTTCCTCACAGGGGCCCCGGGACACCGGGGAGCTGTTTTTT. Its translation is CASGSSQGPRDTGELFF. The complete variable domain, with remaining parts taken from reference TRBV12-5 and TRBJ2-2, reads DARVTQTPRHKVTEMGQEVTMRCQPILGHNTVFWYRQTMMQGLELLAYFRNRAPLDDSGMPKDRFSAEMPDATLATLKIQPSEPRDSAVYFCASGSSQGPRDTGELFFGEGSRLTVL.

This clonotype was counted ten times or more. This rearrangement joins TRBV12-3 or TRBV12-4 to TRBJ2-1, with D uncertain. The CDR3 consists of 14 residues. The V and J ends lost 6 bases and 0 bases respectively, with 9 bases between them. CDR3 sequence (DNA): TGTGCCAGCAGCCACAGTCGCTCCTACAATGAGCAGTTCTTC. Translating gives CASSHSRSYNEQFF.

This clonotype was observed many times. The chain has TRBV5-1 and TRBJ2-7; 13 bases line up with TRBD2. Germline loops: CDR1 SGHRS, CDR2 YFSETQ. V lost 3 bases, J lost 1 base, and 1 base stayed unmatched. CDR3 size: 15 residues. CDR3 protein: CASSWGLAGSYEQYF. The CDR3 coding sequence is TGCGCCAGCAGCTGGGGACTAGCGGGGTCCTACGAGCAGTACTTC.

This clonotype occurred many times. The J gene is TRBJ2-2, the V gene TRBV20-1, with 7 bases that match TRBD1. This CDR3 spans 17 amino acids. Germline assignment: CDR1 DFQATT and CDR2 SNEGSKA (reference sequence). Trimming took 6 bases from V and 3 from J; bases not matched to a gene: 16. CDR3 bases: TGCAGTGCCACGATAGGACAGGTGCTGGGATACACCGGGGAGCTGTTTTTT. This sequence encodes CSATIGQVLGYTGELFF.

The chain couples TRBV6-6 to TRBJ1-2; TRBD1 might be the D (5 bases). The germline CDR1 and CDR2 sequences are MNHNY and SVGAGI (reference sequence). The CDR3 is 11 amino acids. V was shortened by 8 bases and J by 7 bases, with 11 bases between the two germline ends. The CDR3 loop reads CASRIGGGYTF. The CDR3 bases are TGTGCCAGCCGAATCGGGGGTGGCTACACCTTC.

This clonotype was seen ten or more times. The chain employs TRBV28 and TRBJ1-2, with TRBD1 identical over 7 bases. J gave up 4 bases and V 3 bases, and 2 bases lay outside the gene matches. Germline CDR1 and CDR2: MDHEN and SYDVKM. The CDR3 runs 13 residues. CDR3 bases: TGTGCCAGCAGTTTGCGGGACAGCTATGGCTACACCTTC. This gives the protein CASSLRDSYGYTF.

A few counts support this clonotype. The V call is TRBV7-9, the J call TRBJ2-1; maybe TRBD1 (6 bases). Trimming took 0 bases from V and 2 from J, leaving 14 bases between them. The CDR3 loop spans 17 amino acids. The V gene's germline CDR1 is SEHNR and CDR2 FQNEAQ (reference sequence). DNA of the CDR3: TGTGCCAGCAGCTTAGCTATGACAGGCCTCCCCTACAATGAGCAGTTCTTC. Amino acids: CASSLAMTGLPYNEQFF. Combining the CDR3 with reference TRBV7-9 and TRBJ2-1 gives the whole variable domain DTGVSQNPRHKITKRGQNVTFRCDPISEHNRLYWYRQTLGQGPEFLTYFQNEAQLEKSRLLSDRFSAERPKGSFSTLEIQRTEQGDSAMYLCASSLAMTGLPYNEQFFGPGTRLTVL.

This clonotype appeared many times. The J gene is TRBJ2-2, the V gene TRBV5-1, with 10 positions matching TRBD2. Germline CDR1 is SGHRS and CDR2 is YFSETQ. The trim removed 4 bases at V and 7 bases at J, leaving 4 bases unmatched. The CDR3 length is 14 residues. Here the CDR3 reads CASSVTSGRGELFF. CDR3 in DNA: TGCGCCAGCAGCGTGACTAGCGGGCGCGGGGAGCTGTTTTTT. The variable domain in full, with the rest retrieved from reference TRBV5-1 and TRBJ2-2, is KAGVTQTPRYLIKTRGQQVTLSCSPISGHRSVSWYQQTPGQGLQFLFEYFSETQRNKGNFPGRFSGRQFSNSRSEMNVSTLELGDSALYLCASSVTSGRGELFFGEGSRLTVL.

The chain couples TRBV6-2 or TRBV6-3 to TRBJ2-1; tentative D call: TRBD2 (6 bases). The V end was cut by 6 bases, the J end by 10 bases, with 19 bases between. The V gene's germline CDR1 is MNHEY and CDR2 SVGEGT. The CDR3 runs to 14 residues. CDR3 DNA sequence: TGTGCCAGCAGCGTACGCCTTACCCTAGCGGAGCAGTTCTTC. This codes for CASSVRLTLAEQFF.

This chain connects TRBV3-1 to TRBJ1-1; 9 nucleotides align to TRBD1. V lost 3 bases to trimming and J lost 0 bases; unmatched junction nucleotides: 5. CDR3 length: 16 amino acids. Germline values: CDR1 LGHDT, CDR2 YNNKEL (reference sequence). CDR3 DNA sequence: TGTGCCAGCAGCCAGGGACAGGGTTCCCTGAACACTGAAGCTTTCTTT. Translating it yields CASSQGQGSLNTEAFF.

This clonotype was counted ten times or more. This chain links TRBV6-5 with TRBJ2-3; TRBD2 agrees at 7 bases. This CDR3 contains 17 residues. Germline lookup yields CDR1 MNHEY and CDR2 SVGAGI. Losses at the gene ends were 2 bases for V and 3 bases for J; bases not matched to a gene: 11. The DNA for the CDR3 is TGTGCCAGCAGTTACACCGGGACGGGGAGGGCTACAGATACGCAGTATTTT. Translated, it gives CASSYTGTGRATDTQYF.

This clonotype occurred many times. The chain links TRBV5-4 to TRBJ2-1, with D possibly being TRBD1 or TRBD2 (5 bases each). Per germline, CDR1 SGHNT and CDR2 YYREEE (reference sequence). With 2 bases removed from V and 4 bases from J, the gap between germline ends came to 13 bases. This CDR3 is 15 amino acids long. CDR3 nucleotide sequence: TGTGCCAGCAGCTTCCGGGACGGCTTGTACAATGAGCAGTTCTTC. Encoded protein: CASSFRDGLYNEQFF.

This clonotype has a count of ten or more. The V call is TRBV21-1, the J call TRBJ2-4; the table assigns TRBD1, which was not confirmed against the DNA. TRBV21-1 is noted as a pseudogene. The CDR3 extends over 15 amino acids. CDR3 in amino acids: CASSKVEDRENIQYF. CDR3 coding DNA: TGTGCCAGCAGCAAAGTTGAGGACAGGGAGAACATTCAGTACTTC.

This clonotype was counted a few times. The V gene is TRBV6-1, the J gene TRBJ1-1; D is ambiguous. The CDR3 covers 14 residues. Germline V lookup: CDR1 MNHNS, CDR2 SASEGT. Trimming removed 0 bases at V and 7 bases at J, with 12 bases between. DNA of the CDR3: TGTGCCAGCAGTGAAGCGCGTGGATCCCTTGAAGCTTTCTTT. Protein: CASSEARGSLEAFF.

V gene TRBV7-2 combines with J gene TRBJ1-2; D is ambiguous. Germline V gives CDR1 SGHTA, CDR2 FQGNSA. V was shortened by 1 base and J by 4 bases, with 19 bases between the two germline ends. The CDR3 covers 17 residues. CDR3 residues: CASSLGGVRLEIYGYTF. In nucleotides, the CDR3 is TGTGCCAGCAGCTTAGGGGGAGTCAGGCTCGAGATCTATGGCTACACCTTC.

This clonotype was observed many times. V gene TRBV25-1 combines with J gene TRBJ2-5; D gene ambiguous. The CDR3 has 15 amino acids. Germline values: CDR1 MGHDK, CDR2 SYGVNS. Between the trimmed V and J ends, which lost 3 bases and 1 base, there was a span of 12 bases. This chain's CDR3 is CASSDASILQETQYF. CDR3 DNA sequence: TGTGCCAGCAGTGACGCATCAATCCTCCAAGAGACCCAGTACTTC.

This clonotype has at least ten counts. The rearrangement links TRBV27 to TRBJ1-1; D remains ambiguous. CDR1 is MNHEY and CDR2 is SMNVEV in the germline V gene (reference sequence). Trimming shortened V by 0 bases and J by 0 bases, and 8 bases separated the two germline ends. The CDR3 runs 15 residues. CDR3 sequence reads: CASSLSRYMNTEAFF. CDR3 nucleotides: TGTGCCAGCAGTTTATCTCGGTACATGAACACTGAAGCTTTCTTT.

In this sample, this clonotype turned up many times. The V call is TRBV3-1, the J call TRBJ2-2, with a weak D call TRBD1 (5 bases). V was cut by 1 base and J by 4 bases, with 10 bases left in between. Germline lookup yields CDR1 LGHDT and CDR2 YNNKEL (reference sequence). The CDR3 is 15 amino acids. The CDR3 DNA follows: TGTGCCAGCAGCCAAGTCAGGGTTGGCACCGGGGAGCTGTTTTTT. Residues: CASSQVRVGTGELFF. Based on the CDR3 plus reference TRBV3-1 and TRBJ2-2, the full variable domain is DTAVSQTPKYLVTQMGNDKSIKCEQNLGHDTMYWYKQDSKKFLKIMFSYNNKELIINETVPNRFSPKSPDKAHLNLHINSLELGDSAVYFCASSQVRVGTGELFFGEGSRLTVL.

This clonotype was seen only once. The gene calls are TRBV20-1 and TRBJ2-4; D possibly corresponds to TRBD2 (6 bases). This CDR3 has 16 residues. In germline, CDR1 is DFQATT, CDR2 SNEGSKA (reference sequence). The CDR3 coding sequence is TGCTGCGCTAGAGTTTCAGAGACTAGTTACAAAAACATTCAGTACTTC. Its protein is CCARVSETSYKNIQYF.

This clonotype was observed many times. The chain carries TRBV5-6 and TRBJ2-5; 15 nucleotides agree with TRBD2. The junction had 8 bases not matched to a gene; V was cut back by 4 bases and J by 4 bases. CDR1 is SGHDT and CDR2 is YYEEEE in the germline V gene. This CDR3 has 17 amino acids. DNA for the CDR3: TGTGCCAGCAGCCTCGGACTAGCGGGAGGGGTTCGAGAGACCCAGTACTTC. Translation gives CASSLGLAGGVRETQYF.

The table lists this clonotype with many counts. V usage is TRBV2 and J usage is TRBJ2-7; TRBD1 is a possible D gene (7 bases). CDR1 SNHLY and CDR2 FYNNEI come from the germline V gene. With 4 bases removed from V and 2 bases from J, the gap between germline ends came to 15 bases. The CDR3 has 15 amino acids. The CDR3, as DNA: TGTGCCAGCAGTGTGGAGGCAGGGGGGACCTACGAGCAGTACTTC. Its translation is CASSVEAGGTYEQYF.

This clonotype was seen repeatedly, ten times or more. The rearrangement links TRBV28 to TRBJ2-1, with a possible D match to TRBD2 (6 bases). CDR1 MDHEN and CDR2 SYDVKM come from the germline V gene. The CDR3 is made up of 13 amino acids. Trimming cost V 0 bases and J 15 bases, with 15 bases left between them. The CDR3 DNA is TGTGCCAGCAGTTTATGGGAGGGATCGACGCGGTTCTTC. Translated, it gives CASSLWEGSTRFF.

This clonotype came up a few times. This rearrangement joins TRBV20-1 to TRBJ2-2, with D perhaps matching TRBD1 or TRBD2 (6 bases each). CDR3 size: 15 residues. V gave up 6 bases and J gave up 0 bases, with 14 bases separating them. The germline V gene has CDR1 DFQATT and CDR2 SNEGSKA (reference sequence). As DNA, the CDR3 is TGCAGTGCCGAGTGGGGGGCCTCGAACACCGGGGAGCTGTTTTTT. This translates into CSAEWGASNTGELFF.

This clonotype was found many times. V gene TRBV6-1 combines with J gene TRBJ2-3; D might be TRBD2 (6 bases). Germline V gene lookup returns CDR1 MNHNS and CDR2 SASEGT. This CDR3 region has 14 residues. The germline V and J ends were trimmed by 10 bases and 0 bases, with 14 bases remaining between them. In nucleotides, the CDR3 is TGTGCCATCGCTCCGGGACTTAGCACAGATACGCAGTATTTT. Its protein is CAIAPGLSTDTQYF.

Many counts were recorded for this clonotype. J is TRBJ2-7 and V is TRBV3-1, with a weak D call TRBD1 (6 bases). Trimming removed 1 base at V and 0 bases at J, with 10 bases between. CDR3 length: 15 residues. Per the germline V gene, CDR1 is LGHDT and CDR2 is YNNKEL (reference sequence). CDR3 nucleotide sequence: TGTGCCAGCAGCCAAGGGGGGCCGAGCTCCTACGAGCAGTACTTC. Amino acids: CASSQGGPSSYEQYF.

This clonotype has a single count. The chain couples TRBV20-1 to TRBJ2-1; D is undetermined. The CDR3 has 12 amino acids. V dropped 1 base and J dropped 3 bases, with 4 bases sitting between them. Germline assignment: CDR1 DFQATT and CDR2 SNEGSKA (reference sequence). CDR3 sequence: CSARVNYNEQFF. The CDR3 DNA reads TGCAGTGCTAGAGTAAACTACAATGAGCAGTTCTTC.

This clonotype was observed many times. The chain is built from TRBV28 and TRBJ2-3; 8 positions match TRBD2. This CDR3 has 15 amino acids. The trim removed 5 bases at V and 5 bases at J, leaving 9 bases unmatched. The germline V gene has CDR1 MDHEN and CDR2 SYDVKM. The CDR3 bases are TGTGCCAGCAGTACACCGGGACTAGGCGGAGATACGCAGTATTTT. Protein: CASSTPGLGGDTQYF.

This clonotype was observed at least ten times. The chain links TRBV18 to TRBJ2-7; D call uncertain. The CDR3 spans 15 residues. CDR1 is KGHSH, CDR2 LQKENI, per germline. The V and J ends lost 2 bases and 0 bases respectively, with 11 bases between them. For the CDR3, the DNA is TGTGCCAGCTCACCAGGCACCCGGAGCTCCTACGAGCAGTACTTC. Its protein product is CASSPGTRSSYEQYF.